The sample holds a few counts of the clone carrying this T cell receptor beta chain. The antigen remains unidentified. This record comes from a study of early T cells in non-severe SARS-CoV-2 infection. Study-level points and caveats: VDJdb-based matching was biased toward anti-spike CD8 responses and missed private and CD4 specificities.

Unique molecular identifiers tagged individual cDNA molecules. TCRdb independently ran MiXCR on the 5' RACE reads; one entry per CDR3 protein. This table holds some 57,000 distinct CDR3 sequences, roughly 8.2% found once. Sample: whole blood. The sequence was collected from an adult who was a healthcare worker with PCR-confirmed SARS-CoV-2 infection or an uninfected control (not recorded which).

The CDR3 loop reads CASSSKTGGENEQYF. In nucleotides, the CDR3 is TGTGCCAGCAGTTCGAAGACAGGGGGCGAGAACGAGCAGTACTTC. The V call is TRBV12-3 or TRBV12-4, the J call TRBJ2-7, with 10 positions matching TRBD1. J was trimmed by 5 bases and V by 4 bases; bases with no gene match: 8. CDR3 length: 15 residues.